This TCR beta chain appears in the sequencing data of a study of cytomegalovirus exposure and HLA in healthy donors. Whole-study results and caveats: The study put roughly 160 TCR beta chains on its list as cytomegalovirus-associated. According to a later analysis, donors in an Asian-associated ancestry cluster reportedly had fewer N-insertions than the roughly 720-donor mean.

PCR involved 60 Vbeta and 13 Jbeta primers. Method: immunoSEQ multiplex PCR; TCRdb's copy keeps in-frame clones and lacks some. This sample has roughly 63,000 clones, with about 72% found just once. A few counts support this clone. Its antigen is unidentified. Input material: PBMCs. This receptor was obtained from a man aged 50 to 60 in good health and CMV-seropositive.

CDR3 bases: TGCGCCAGCAGTCACCGTTCCAACAGGGTGGTAACAGATACGCAGTATTTT. It codes for CASSHRSNRVVTDTQYF. The rearrangement uses TRBV5-1 and TRBJ2-3; maybe TRBD1 (6 bases). V was clipped by 5 bases and J by 3 bases, with 22 bases between them. CDR1 is SGHRS, CDR2 YFSETQ, per germline. This CDR3 is built from 17 residues.